The source of this T cell receptor beta chain is a study of shared T cell receptors in the human thymus (dated by TCRdb to about 2021). About the full investigation: The study examined how self-reactive, shared T-cell receptor alpha chains are generated in the human thymus.

The library was made by the immunoSEQ multiplex PCR assay. Not all clones reach the TCRdb copy of this immuneACCESS table, which keeps in-frame sequences only. Checked studies attribute under half of the gap to unresolved V genes and leave the rest unexplained. The sample table holds about 660,000 clones, of which more than 70% were seen once. The top ten hold 0.0094% of the sample. V loses 1 base at its end and J loses 5 bases; junction bases beyond the gene matches: 5. CDR1 and CDR2, per the germline V gene, are LGHNA and YSLEER. Counted from cysteine to phenylalanine, this CDR3 has 17 amino acids. The entry retains the CDR3 DNA only, 51 bases that are in frame from base 1. As to this clone: Its binding antigen is unknown. Base qualities were left out, and no much larger clone turns up one base away.

These data also formed part of another study, on human thymus T cells. Reported in the second study: The donors were immunologically healthy infants in Finland who had open corrective cardiac surgery for congenital heart defects. Thymus tissue was obtained as surgical resects removed during corrective cardiac surgery. V and J gene segment usage appeared biased in both thymic and peripheral blood repertoires. The related research reported highly overlapping thymic TCR repertoires among unrelated individuals. TCR alpha and beta repertoires from about 8 infant thymus samples and a few related peripheral blood samples were characterized in the study. Donor ages ranging from about 6 to 250 days were recorded, and five to seven male and a couple of female infants were included in the cohort. Thymocytes were released mechanically from tissue and stored at -70 °C as pellets of about 9-32 million cells. A QIAsymphony instrument was used to extract genomic DNA from the frozen cell pellets. The immunoSEQ multiplex PCR assay was used to amplify the TCRB and TCRAD loci from a standardized amount of quality-controlled genomic DNA. The V(D)J region was spanned by amplicons of a length sufficient to cover the CDR3 and to identify V and J genes. Amplicon sequencing was performed on an Illumina platform through the commercial immunoSEQ service. Primer bias and sequencing errors were corrected using previously described methods, and TCRAD and TCRB definitions followed the IMGT database. Repertoires were analysed with immunoSEQ Analyzer 3.0 and VDJTools, covering basic statistics, V/J segment usage, diversity estimates, rarefaction and pairwise overlap. Diversity was estimated with Chao1, ChaoE, Efron-Thisted, Shannon and inverse Simpson indices, and also on datasets down-sampled to the smallest sample. For repertoire overlap, CDR3 nucleotide sequence, V gene and J gene had to match strictly, and clustering was done by Jaccard-based multidimensional scaling. On average, thymus samples gave hundreds of thousands of unique TCRB clonotypes, whereas blood samples gave about 84,000.

The chain joins TRBV4-3 to TRBJ2-1, with 13 bases aligning to TRBD2. Sequencing was done on a sample of thymocytes. The sequence derives from a boy under two years old with a congenital heart defect. Donor details come from another sample of the same person, matched by shared clones. The bases are TGCGCCAGCAGCCAAGGTTGTGGGACTAGCGGGAACAATGAGCAGTTCTTC. Its protein reads: CASSQGCGTSGNNEQFF.